The 26 T cell receptor beta chains given below trace back to one sample, sequenced in a study of shared clonotypes between healthy human individuals. TCRdb keeps only in-frame clones here, not all; method: immunoSEQ multiplex PCR. The sample shows about 480,000 clones, more than 65% of them seen only once. Sequencing input: PBMCs. These receptors were obtained from a woman in her thirties or forties in good health. Some clones in this sample may be carry-over from other donors' samples.

This clone came up a few times. The genes are TRBV4-3 and TRBJ2-7; 8 bases match TRBD1. In germline, CDR1 is LGHNA, CDR2 YSLEER. This CDR3 has 16 amino acids. V was clipped by 1 base and J by 0 bases; unmatched bases: 5. The CDR3 loop is CASSQGTGPISYEQYF. The CDR3 DNA follows: TGCGCCAGCAGCCAAGGGACAGGGCCTATCTCCTACGAGCAGTACTTC.

The chain has TRBV5-4 and TRBJ2-7, with 7 nucleotides matching TRBD2. The junction had 7 bases not matched to a gene; V was cut back by 2 bases and J by 2 bases. The CDR3 is 15 residues long. Germline V gene sequence: CDR1 SGHNT, CDR2 YYREEE (reference sequence). The CDR3 spells CASSFGPSGAYEQYF. In DNA, the CDR3 is TGTGCCAGCAGCTTCGGGCCTAGCGGCGCCTACGAGCAGTACTTC.

The chain recombines TRBV2 with TRBJ2-7, with 7 bases aligning to TRBD1. Looked up from germline, CDR1 is SNHLY and CDR2 is FYNNEI. The CDR3 length is 14 residues. V lost 2 bases to trimming and J lost 4 bases; unmatched junction nucleotides: 5. DNA of the CDR3: TGTGCCAGCAGTGAACTGGGACAGCGATACGAGCAGTACTTC. Its translation: CASSELGQRYEQYF.

V gene TRBV10-3 combines with J gene TRBJ1-6, with D possibly TRBD1 on 6 matching bases. Germline V CDR1 and CDR2: ENHRY, SYGVKD. V was cut by 2 bases and J by 7 bases, with 12 bases left in between. This CDR3 comprises 15 residues. The CDR3 protein is CAISERGGRNSPLHF. The CDR3 nucleotides read TGTGCCATCAGTGAGCGCGGGGGCCGGAATTCACCCCTCCACTTT.

This clone was picked up a small number of times. This chain uses TRBV11-2 with TRBJ1-2; no clear D. Between the trimmed V and J ends, which lost 0 bases and 7 bases, there was a span of 6 bases. Germline CDR1 reads SGHAT; CDR2 reads FQNNGV. CDR3 size: 12 residues. This CDR3 reads CASSLEAAGYTF. CDR3 nucleotides: TGTGCCAGCAGCTTAGAGGCGGCTGGCTACACCTTC.

The chain links TRBV7-9 to TRBJ2-1; 7 nucleotides line up with TRBD2. V gave up 3 bases and J gave up 3 bases; unmatched junction bases: 5. This CDR3 region has 15 residues. Looked up from germline, CDR1 is SEHNR and CDR2 is FQNEAQ (reference sequence). CDR3 DNA: TGTGCCAGCAGCTTGAACCTAGCGGTCTACAATGAGCAGTTCTTC. Its protein is CASSLNLAVYNEQFF.

CDR3 residues: CASSPGHSQETQYF. CDR3 DNA: TGTGCCAGCAGCCCGGGCCATTCCCAAGAGACCCAGTACTTC. This chain joins TRBV7-2 and TRBJ2-5; D ambiguous. The CDR3 loop spans 14 amino acids. Trimming stripped 5 bases from V and 1 base from J, with 11 bases between. Germline CDR1 SGHTA, CDR2 FQGNSA.

The chain uses TRBV30 and TRBJ2-1, with 12 bases lining up with TRBD2. The J segment lost 8 bases and the V segment lost 0 bases, leaving 5 bases of the junction unmatched. The CDR3 has 15 residues. The V gene's germline CDR1 is GTSNPN and CDR2 SVGIG (reference sequence). CDR3 sequence (DNA): TGTGCCTGGAGTGTACTACTAGCGGGAGGATATGAGCAGTTCTTC. Its translation is CAWSVLLAGGYEQFF.

The chain is built from TRBV28 and TRBJ1-6; 8 bases fit TRBD1. Looked up from germline, CDR1 is MDHEN and CDR2 is SYDVKM. The V gene end was trimmed by 3 bases and the J gene end by 7 bases; junction bases not matched to a gene: 5. The CDR3 loop spans 15 amino acids. CDR3 sequence (DNA): TGTGCCAGCAGTTTGGGACAGGTCAGCAATTCACCCCTCCACTTT. Translation gives CASSLGQVSNSPLHF.

This chain uses TRBV4-3 with TRBJ2-5; either TRBD1 or TRBD2 may fit D (5 bases each). This CDR3 is built from 14 residues. Germline V gives CDR1 LGHNA, CDR2 YSLEER. V lost 3 bases, J lost 5 bases, and 13 bases lay in between. The DNA for the CDR3 is TGCGCCAGCAGCCATCTCGGGGCAGGGGAGACCCAGTACTTC. It codes for CASSHLGAGETQYF.

This chain joins TRBV6-6 and TRBJ2-7; 14 positions agree with TRBD2. The length of the CDR3 is 16 residues. Germline values: CDR1 MNHNY, CDR2 SVGAGI (reference sequence). After removal of 6 bases from V and 4 bases from J, the junction contained 8 bases not matched to a gene. The CDR3 DNA reads as TGTGCCAGCAGGGAAACGGGGACTAGCGGGAGATACGAGCAGTACTTC. This gives the protein CASRETGTSGRYEQYF.

The rearrangement links TRBV9 to TRBJ2-5; TRBD2 aligns across 14 bases. Unmatched junction bases numbered 9, after V lost 0 bases and J lost 5 bases. The CDR3 contains 18 residues. Germline loops: CDR1 SGDLS, CDR2 YYNGEE. In DNA, the CDR3 is TGTGCCAGCAGCGTAGGGGGACTAGCGGGAGTCCTCCAGGAGACCCAGTACTTC. Amino acid sequence: CASSVGGLAGVLQETQYF.

As DNA, the CDR3 is TGTGCCAGCAGCTTAACCCCCGGGACTAGCGGATACAATGAGCAGTTCTTC. It specifies CASSLTPGTSGYNEQFF. The chain is built from TRBV7-3 and TRBJ2-1; 11 bases match TRBD2. The germline V gene encodes CDR1 SGHTA and CDR2 FQGTGA. The V segment lost 0 bases and the J segment 4 bases; nucleotides outside the gene matches: 5. This CDR3 is 17 amino acids long.

The chain has TRBV2 and TRBJ2-5; 12 bases line up with TRBD2. Germline CDR1 is SNHLY and CDR2 is FYNNEI. The CDR3 spans 14 residues. The ends lost 9 bases at V and 1 base at J; junction bases unmatched: 3. The CDR3 reads CASKGLAGQETQYF. The CDR3 DNA is TGTGCCAGTAAGGGACTAGCGGGCCAAGAGACCCAGTACTTC.

The genes are TRBV6-1 and TRBJ2-3, with a tentative D call TRBD2 (6 bases). This CDR3 region has 14 residues. Germline V lookup: CDR1 MNHNS, CDR2 SASEGT. V was pared by 6 bases and J by 4 bases, with 14 bases between. CDR3: CASRSSGDADTQYF. In DNA form, the CDR3 reads TGTGCCAGCAGGTCGTCGGGAGACGCAGATACGCAGTATTTT.

The sample holds a few counts of this clone. The chain links TRBV7-2 to TRBJ2-1; possible D gene TRBD2, 5 bases. The CDR3 spans 14 residues. CDR1 is SGHTA and CDR2 is FQGNSA in the germline V gene. V lost 0 bases, J lost 9 bases, and 12 bases lay in between. CDR3 in amino acids: CASSLATRVSEQFF. The CDR3 DNA reads TGTGCCAGCAGCTTAGCCACTAGAGTGTCTGAGCAGTTCTTC.

The J gene is TRBJ1-2, the V gene TRBV6-4; D call uncertain. V lost 2 bases, J lost 7 bases, and 11 bases lay in between. Looked up from germline, CDR1 is MRHNA and CDR2 is SNTAGT. This CDR3 has 13 residues. Written as DNA, the CDR3 is TGTGCCAGCAGTGACAAGGACGGTAGTGGCTACACCTTC. This encodes CASSDKDGSGYTF.

The genes are TRBV10-3 and TRBJ2-3; D unresolved. Deletions cut 2 bases from V and 2 bases from J, with 11 bases between. Looked up from germline, CDR1 is ENHRY and CDR2 is SYGVKD. This CDR3 spans 15 amino acids. CDR3 bases: TGTGCCATCAGTGAGGGACGGGCGGACACAGATACGCAGTATTTT. Its protein is CAISEGRADTDTQYF.

This chain connects TRBV14 to TRBJ2-1; no reliable D call. Trimming pared 1 base from V and 7 bases from J, leaving 8 bases between. The CDR3 covers 13 residues. CDR1 and CDR2 from the germline V gene are SGHDN and FVKESK. CDR3 loop: CASSQATVNEQFF. In nucleotides, the CDR3 is TGTGCCAGCAGCCAAGCTACAGTAAATGAGCAGTTCTTC.

The V gene is TRBV2, the J gene TRBJ1-1; D might be TRBD1 (6 bases). Germline loops: CDR1 SNHLY, CDR2 FYNNEI. The V end was cut by 5 bases, the J end by 12 bases, with 13 bases between. This CDR3 has 11 residues. The DNA for the CDR3 is TGTGCCAGCAGTAGACAAAGGGGGTCTTTCTTT. Residues: CASSRQRGSFF. Filled out from reference TRBV2 and TRBJ1-1, the complete variable domain reads EPEVTQTPSHQVTQMGQEVILRCVPISNHLYFYWYRQILGQKVEFLVSFYNNEISEKSEIFDDQFSVERPDGSNFTLKIRSTKLEDSAMYFCASSRQRGSFFGQGTRLTVV.

The V and J genes are TRBV9 and TRBJ1-1; D ambiguous. Germline values: CDR1 SGDLS, CDR2 YYNGEE. The CDR3 consists of 13 residues. The germline V and J ends were trimmed by 4 bases and 5 bases, with 12 bases remaining between them. The CDR3 DNA reads TGTGCCAGCAGCCTGCGGGGAGGAACTGAAGCTTTCTTT. This encodes CASSLRGGTEAFF.

The chain links TRBV6-1 to TRBJ1-6, with D hard to call. Germline V lookup: CDR1 MNHNS, CDR2 SASEGT. Trimming stripped 1 base from V and 7 bases from J, with 5 bases between. The CDR3 runs 13 residues. CDR3 amino acids: CASSEGMNSPLHF. DNA for the CDR3: TGTGCCAGCAGTGAAGGAATGAATTCACCCCTCCACTTT.

The chain employs TRBV9 and TRBJ1-4; 12 bases are a match to TRBD1. With 4 bases clipped from V and 7 bases from J, the junction kept 8 bases outside the gene matches. Germline assignment: CDR1 SGDLS and CDR2 YYNGEE. The length of the CDR3 is 16 residues. The CDR3 nucleotides are TGTGCCAGCAGCAACTCAGGGACAGGGGGCATTGAAAAACTGTTTTTT. Translated, it gives CASSNSGTGGIEKLFF.

The V call is TRBV11-2, the J call TRBJ2-1; 9 nucleotides match TRBD2. The length of the CDR3 is 18 residues. Germline V lookup: CDR1 SGHAT, CDR2 FQNNGV. The J segment lost 9 bases and the V segment lost 1 base, leaving 16 bases of the junction unmatched. The CDR3 DNA is TGTGCCAGCAGCTTAGCATCCGGAGTAGCGGGAGTCCCCGGTGAGCAGTTCTTC. This encodes CASSLASGVAGVPGEQFF.

This clone appeared a few times. The CDR3 DNA follows: TGTGCCAGCAGTGAAGTCGGAGCATATAATGAAAAACTGTTTTTT. This translates into CASSEVGAYNEKLFF. The chain joins TRBV6-1 to TRBJ1-4; D unclear. Germline CDR1 is MNHNS and CDR2 is SASEGT. This CDR3 is built from 15 residues. V was trimmed by 1 base and J by 4 bases, leaving 10 bases between them.

As for this clone: This sample includes further DNA sequences coding for the same CDR3. This sequence joins TRBV27 and TRBJ2-2; D not certain. Trimming cost V 5 bases and J 2 bases, with 6 bases left between them. Germline V gene sequence: CDR1 MNHEY, CDR2 SMNVEV (reference sequence). The CDR3 loop spans 13 amino acids. CDR3 sequence: CASSPLNTGELFF. The CDR3 nucleotides read TGTGCCAGCAGTCCACTAAACACCGGGGAGCTGTTTTTT.